A selection of T cell receptor beta chains follows, all from one sample in a study of cytomegalovirus exposure and HLA in healthy donors. Assay used: immunoSEQ multiplex PCR; TCRdb lists only in-frame clones, some missing. The top ten clones hold approximately 6.3% of a sample with 150,000 to 190,000 clones, roughly 82% of them seen once. The source material was PBMCs. These receptors were collected from a woman aged 45-60 years in good health and CMV-seropositive. Both conserved end residues are part of each CDR3. The order of the fields is D gene, clone size, V gene, J gene, CDR3 protein, CDR3 DNA. A D gene is named only where the DNA matches it firmly. Clone size is given for some rows only: seen once, a few or many times, or a class if the clone is expanded.

>TRBD2|-|TRBV5-1|TRBJ2-7
CASSLEAGDYEQYF
TGCGCCAGCAGCTTGGAGGCGGGGGACTACGAGCAGTACTTC
>-|-|TRBV5-4|TRBJ2-6
CASSLGGGAPGANVLTF
TGTGCCAGCAGCTTGGGTGGCGGGGCCCCTGGGGCCAACGTCCTGACTTTC
>-|-|TRBV7-9|TRBJ1-1
CASSSKAPHSEAFF
TGTGCCAGCAGCTCTAAAGCGCCTCACTCCGAAGCTTTCTTT
>-|-|TRBV6-1|TRBJ1-1
CASRSTGHGNTEAFF
TGTGCCAGCAGATCTACGGGACACGGAAACACTGAAGCTTTCTTT
>-|-|TRBV5-6|TRBJ2-7
CASSLPGTGSYGQYF
TGTGCCAGCAGCTTGCCCGGGACTGGGTCCTACGGGCAGTACTTC
>-|-|TRBV4-1|TRBJ1-2
CASSQVALFEGPNYGYTF
TGCGCCAGCAGCCAAGTGGCCCTGTTCGAGGGCCCAAACTATGGCTACACCTTC
>-|-|TRBV27|TRBJ1-6
CASSPTSALNSPLHF
TGTGCCAGCAGTCCTACCAGCGCCCTTAATTCACCCCTCCACTTT
>-|-|TRBV9|TRBJ2-3
CASSTGPRTQYF
TGTGCCAGCAGCACAGGGCCCAGGACGCAGTATTTT
>-|few|TRBV6-5|TRBJ2-7
CASSSQGGPSSYEQYF
TGTGCCAGCAGTTCACAGGGAGGGCCTAGCTCCTACGAGCAGTACTTC
>-|-|TRBV29-1|TRBJ2-2
CSVDRGMNTGELFF
TGCAGCGTTGATCGAGGGATGAACACCGGGGAGCTGTTTTTT
>TRBD1|-|TRBV6-1|TRBJ2-2
CASSRQGHTGELFF
TGTGCCAGCAGTAGACAGGGTCACACCGGGGAGCTGTTTTTT
>TRBD1|-|TRBV29-1|TRBJ1-2
CSVERWTGPGYTF
TGCAGCGTTGAAAGATGGACAGGCCCCGGCTACACCTTC
>-|-|TRBV7-9|TRBJ1-6
CASNAGNSPLHF
TGTGCCAGCAATGCAGGGAATTCACCCCTCCACTTT
>TRBD1|-|TRBV29-1|TRBJ2-6
CSVRGTGPSSGANVLTF
TGCAGCGTCCGAGGGACAGGGCCAAGCTCTGGGGCCAACGTCCTGACTTTC
>TRBD1|-|TRBV6-6|TRBJ2-3
CASSYGGQSTDTQYF
TGTGCCAGCAGTTACGGGGGACAGAGCACGGATACGCAGTATTTT
>-|-|TRBV4-3|TRBJ1-6
CASSQDRGSPLHF
TGCGCCAGCAGCCAAGATAGAGGCTCACCCCTCCACTTT
>-|-|TRBV6-5|TRBJ2-2
CASSYQGGAGGELFF
TGTGCCAGCAGTTACCAAGGCGGGGCGGGCGGGGAGCTGTTTTTT
>TRBD1|-|TRBV19|TRBJ1-1
CASSKPGGYTEAFF
TGTGCCAGTAGTAAACCAGGGGGCTACACTGAAGCTTTCTTT
>-|-|TRBV6-6|TRBJ2-7
CASSYSPYEQYF
TGTGCCAGCAGTTACTCCCCTTACGAGCAGTACTTC
>-|-|TRBV5-5|TRBJ1-2
CASSETGASYTF
TGTGCCAGCAGCGAGACAGGTGCGAGCTACACCTTC
>TRBD2|-|TRBV6-5|TRBJ2-7
CASSYYTTSGTYEQYF
TGTGCCAGCAGTTACTACACCACTAGCGGGACCTACGAGCAGTACTTC
>TRBD1|-|TRBV27|TRBJ2-1
CASSPGQGNNEQFF
TGTGCCAGCAGCCCGGGACAGGGTAACAATGAGCAGTTCTTC
>-|few|TRBV9|TRBJ2-3
CASSVGGSRAHTQYF
TGTGCCAGCAGCGTAGGGGGCTCCCGGGCGCATACGCAGTATTTT
>-|-|TRBV28|TRBJ1-2
CASSSAGVYGYTF
TGTGCCAGCAGTTCGGCAGGGGTCTATGGCTACACCTTC
>-|-|TRBV5-1|TRBJ2-1
CASSLVGRSEQFF
TGCGCCAGCAGCCTGGTGGGGCGATCCGAGCAGTTCTTC
>-|-|TRBV2|TRBJ2-7
CASSGGYEQYF
TGTGCCAGCAGTGGCGGCTACGAGCAGTACTTC
>TRBD1|-|TRBV10-3|TRBJ1-1
CAISARGLGEVNTEAFF
TGTGCCATCAGCGCCAGGGGGCTAGGTGAAGTGAACACTGAAGCTTTCTTT
>TRBD1|-|TRBV19|TRBJ1-6
CASSTSGTGGWNSPLHF
TGTGCCAGTAGCACCTCCGGGACAGGGGGCTGGAATTCACCCCTCCACTTT
>TRBD2|few|TRBV5-1|TRBJ2-1
CASSSGGPSSYNEQFF
TGCGCCAGCAGCTCGGGGGGTCCGAGCTCCTACAATGAGCAGTTCTTC
>TRBD1|-|TRBV6-1|TRBJ1-3
CATRQGWSGNTIYF
TGTGCCACACGACAGGGATGGTCTGGAAACACCATATATTTT
>TRBD1|-|TRBV9|TRBJ1-5
CASSVSGTGNQPQHF
TGTGCCAGCAGCGTCTCCGGGACAGGCAATCAGCCCCAGCATTTT
>-|-|TRBV6-5|TRBJ2-3
CASGGASTDTQYF
TGTGCCAGCGGGGGGGCTAGCACAGATACGCAGTATTTT
>-|-|TRBV29-1|TRBJ1-4
CSVNPGVGEKLFF
TGCAGCGTGAATCCAGGGGTGGGAGAAAAACTGTTTTTT